Below, one TCR beta chain is given with its context. This record belongs to a study of control samples from healthy donors and cancer patients. Data came from immunoSEQ multiplex PCR; TCRdb stores just in-frame clones and leaves some out. Here the sample spans more than 50,000 clones, less than 95% being singletons. CDR1 SGHRS and CDR2 YFSETQ come from the germline V gene. V was clipped by 2 bases and J by 2 bases, with 19 bases between them. The CDR3 covers 18 residues. The sequencing sample was made of PBMCs. The chain employs TRBV5-1 and TRBJ2-2, with D possibly being TRBD2 (5 bases). This TCR was sampled from a woman in her fifties or sixties with colorectal cancer. The DNA of the CDR3 is TGCGCCAGCAGCTTTCCGGCCCCCCAGGAGGTAAACACCGGGGAGCTGTTTTTT. Encoded protein: CASSFPAPQEVNTGELFF.